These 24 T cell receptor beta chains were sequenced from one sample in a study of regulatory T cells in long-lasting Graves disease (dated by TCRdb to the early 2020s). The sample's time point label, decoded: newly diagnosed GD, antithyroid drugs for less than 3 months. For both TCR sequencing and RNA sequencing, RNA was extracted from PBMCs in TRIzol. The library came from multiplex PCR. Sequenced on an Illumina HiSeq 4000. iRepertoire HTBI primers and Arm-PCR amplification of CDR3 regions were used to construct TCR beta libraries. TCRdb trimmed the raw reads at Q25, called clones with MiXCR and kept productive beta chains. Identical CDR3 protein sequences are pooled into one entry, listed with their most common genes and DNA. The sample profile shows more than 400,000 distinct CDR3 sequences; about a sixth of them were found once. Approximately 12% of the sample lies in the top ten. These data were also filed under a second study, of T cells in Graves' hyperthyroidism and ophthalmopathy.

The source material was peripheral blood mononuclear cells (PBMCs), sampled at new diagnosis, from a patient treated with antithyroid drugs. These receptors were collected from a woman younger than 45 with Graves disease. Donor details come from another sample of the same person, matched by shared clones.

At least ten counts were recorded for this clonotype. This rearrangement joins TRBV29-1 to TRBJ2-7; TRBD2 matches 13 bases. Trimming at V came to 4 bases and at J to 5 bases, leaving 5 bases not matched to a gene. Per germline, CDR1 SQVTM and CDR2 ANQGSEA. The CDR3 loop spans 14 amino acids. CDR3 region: CSVARGTSGNEQYF. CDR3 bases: TGCAGCGTTGCCAGGGGGACTAGCGGGAACGAGCAGTACTTC.

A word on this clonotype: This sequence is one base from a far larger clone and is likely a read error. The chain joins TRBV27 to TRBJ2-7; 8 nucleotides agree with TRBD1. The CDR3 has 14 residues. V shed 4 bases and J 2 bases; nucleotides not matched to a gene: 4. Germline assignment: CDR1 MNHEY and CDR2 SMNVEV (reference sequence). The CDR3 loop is CASSSRDRTYEQYF. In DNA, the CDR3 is TGTGCCAGCAGTTCCCGGGACAGGACCTACGAGCAGTACTTC.

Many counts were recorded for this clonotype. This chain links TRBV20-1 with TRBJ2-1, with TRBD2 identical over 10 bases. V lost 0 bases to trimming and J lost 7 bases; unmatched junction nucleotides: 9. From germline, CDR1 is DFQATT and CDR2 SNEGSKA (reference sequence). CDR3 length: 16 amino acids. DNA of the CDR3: TGCAGTGCTAGAGATCGGCTAGCGGGAGCTAGGAATGAGCAGTTCTTC. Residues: CSARDRLAGARNEQFF.

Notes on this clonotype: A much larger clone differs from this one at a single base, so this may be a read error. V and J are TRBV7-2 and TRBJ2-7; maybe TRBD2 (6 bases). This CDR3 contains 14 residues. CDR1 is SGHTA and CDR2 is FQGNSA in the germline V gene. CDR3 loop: CASSLWRTTYEQCF. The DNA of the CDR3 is TGTGCCAGCAGCTTATGGAGGACTACCTACGAGCAGTGCTTC.

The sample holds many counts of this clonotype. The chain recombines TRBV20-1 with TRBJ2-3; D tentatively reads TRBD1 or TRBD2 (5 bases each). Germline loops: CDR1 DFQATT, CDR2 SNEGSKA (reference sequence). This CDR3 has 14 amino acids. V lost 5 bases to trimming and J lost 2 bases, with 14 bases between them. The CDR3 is CSAEPGRSTDTQYF. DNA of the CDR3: TGCAGTGCTGAACCGGGACGATCCACAGATACGCAGTATTTT.

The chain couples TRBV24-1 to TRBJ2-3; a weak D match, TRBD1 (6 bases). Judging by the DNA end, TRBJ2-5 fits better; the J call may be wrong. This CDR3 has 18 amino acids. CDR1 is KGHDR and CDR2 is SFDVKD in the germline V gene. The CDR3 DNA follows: TGTGCCACCAGTGAGACCGCCAGGGGAACTATGTTCTTGGAGACCCAGTACTTC. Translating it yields CATSETARGTMFLETQYF.

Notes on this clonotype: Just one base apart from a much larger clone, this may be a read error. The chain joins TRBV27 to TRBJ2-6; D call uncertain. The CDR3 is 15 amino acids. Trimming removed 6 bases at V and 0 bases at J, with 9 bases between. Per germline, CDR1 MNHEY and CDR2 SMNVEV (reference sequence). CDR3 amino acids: CASSPQSSGANVLTF. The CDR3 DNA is TGTGCCAGCAGCCCACAGAGCTCTGGGGCCAACGTCCTGACTTTC.

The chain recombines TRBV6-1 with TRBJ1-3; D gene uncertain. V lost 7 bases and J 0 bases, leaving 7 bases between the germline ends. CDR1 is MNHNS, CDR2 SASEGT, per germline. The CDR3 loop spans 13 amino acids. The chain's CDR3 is CASTIGSGNTIYF. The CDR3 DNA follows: TGTGCCAGCACCATCGGCTCTGGAAACACCATATATTTT.

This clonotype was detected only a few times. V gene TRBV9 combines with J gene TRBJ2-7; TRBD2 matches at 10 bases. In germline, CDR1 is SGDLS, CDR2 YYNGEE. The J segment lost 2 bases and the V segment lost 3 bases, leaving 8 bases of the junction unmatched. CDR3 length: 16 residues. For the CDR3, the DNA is TGTGCCAGCAGCGAGGGTGCTAGCGGGAGTGCCTACGAGCAGTACTTC. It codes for CASSEGASGSAYEQYF.

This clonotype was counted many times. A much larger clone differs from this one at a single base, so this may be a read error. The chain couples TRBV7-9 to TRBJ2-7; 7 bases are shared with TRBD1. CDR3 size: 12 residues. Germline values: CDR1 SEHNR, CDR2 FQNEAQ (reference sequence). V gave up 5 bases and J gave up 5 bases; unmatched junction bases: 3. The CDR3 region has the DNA TGTGCCAGCAGCGCCACAGGGGACGAGCAGTACTTC. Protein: CASSATGDEQYF.

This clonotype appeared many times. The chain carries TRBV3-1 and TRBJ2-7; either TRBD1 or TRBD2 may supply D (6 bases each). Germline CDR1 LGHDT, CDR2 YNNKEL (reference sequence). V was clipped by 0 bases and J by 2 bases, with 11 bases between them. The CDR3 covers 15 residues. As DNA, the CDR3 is TGTGCCAGCAGCCAAGATCCCGGGGGCACCTACGAGCAGTACTTC. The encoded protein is CASSQDPGGTYEQYF.

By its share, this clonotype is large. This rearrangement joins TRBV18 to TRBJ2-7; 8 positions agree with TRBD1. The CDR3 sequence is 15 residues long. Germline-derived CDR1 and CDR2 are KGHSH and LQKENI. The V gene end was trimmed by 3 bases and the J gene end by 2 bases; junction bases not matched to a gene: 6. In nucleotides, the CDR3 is TGTGCCAGCTCACCCCCCGGGACAGGCACCTACGAGCAGTACTTC. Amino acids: CASSPPGTGTYEQYF. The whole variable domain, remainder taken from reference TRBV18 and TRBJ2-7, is NAGVMQNPRHLVRRRGQEARLRCSPMKGHSHVYWYRQLPEEGLKFMVYLQKENIIDESGMPKERFSAEFPKEGPSILRIQQVVRGDSAAYFCASSPPGTGTYEQYFGPGTRLTVT.

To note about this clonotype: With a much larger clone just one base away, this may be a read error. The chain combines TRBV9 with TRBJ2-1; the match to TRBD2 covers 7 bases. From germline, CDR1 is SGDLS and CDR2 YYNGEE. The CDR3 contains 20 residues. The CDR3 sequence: CASSSPQGEGAGSSYNDQFF. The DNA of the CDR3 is TGTGCCAGCAGCTCGCCCCAAGGAGAGGGAGCGGGATCCTCCTACAATGATCAGTTCTTC.

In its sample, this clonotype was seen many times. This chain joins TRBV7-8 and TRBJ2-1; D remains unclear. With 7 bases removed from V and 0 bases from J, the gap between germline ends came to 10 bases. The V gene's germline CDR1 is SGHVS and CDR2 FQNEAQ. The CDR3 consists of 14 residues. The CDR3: CASMTKSSYNEQFF. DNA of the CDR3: TGTGCCAGCATGACCAAGAGCTCCTACAATGAGCAGTTCTTC.

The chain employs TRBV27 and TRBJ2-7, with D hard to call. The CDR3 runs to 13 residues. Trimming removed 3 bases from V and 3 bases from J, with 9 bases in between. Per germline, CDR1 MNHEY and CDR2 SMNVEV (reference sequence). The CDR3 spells CASSLRILYEQYF. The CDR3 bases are TGTGCCAGCAGTTTGAGGATCCTCTACGAGCAGTACTTC.

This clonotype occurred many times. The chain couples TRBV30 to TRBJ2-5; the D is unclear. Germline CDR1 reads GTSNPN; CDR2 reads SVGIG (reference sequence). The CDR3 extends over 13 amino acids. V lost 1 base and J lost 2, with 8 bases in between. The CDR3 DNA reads TGTGCCTGGAGTGAGGGTACGCAAGAGACCCAGTACTTC. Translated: CAWSEGTQETQYF.

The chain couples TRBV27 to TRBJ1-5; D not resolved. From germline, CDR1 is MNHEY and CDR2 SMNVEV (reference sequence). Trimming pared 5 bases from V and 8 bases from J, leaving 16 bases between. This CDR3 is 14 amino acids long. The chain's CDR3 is CASSEMDVTKPQHF. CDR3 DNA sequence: TGTGCCAGCAGTGAAATGGACGTCACGAAGCCCCAGCATTTT.

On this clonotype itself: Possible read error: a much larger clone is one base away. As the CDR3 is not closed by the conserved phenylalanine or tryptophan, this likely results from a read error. The CDR3 DNA reads as TGTGCCAGTGCCTTCCCGGGACAAGGGACTTATGGCTACACCATC. Translated: CASAFPGQGTYGYTI. The chain recombines TRBV12-3 or TRBV12-4 with TRBJ1-2; perhaps TRBD1 as D (6 bases). This CDR3 has 15 amino acids. Between the trimmed V and J ends, which lost 9 bases and 5 bases, there was a span of 22 bases.

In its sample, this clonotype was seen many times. CDR3: CASSPRSRDIDYGYTF. CDR3 bases: TGTGCCAGCTCACCACGGAGTAGGGATATTGACTATGGCTACACCTTC. The chain recombines TRBV18 with TRBJ1-2; no clear D. Germline values: CDR1 KGHSH, CDR2 LQKENI. This CDR3 comprises 16 residues. Trimming removed 1 base from V and 3 bases from J, with 15 bases in between. Full variable domain (missing parts from reference TRBV18 and TRBJ1-2): NAGVMQNPRHLVRRRGQEARLRCSPMKGHSHVYWYRQLPEEGLKFMVYLQKENIIDESGMPKERFSAEFPKEGPSILRIQQVVRGDSAAYFCASSPRSRDIDYGYTFGSGTRLTVV.

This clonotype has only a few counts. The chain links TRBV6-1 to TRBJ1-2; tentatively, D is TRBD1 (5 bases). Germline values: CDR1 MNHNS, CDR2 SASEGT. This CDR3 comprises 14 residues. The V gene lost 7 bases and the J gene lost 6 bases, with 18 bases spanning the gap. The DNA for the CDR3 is TGTGCCAGCACCCCCCTTCGACCGGGGGATGGCTACACCTTC. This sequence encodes CASTPLRPGDGYTF.

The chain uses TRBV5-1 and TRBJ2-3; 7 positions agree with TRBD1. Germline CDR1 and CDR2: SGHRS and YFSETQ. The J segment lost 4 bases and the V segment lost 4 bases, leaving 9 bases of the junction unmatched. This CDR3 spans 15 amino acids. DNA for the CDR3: TGCGCCAGCAGCAACGGACAGGCGAAAGCAGATACGCAGTATTTT. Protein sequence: CASSNGQAKADTQYF.

CDR3 bases: TGCAGTGCTAGAGATAGGATAGTTGAGTATACGCAGTATTTT. Protein sequence: CSARDRIVEYTQYF. The chain employs TRBV20-1 and TRBJ2-3; D is undetermined. This CDR3 spans 14 amino acids. Germline CDR1 DFQATT, CDR2 SNEGSKA (reference sequence). V was clipped by 0 bases and J by 7 bases, with 14 bases between them.

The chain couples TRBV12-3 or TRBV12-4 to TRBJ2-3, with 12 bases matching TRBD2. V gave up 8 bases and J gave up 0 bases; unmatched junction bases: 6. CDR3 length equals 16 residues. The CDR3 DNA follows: TGTGCCAGCGGGGCTAGCGGGAGGGCTAGCACAGATACGCAGTATTTT. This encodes CASGASGRASTDTQYF.

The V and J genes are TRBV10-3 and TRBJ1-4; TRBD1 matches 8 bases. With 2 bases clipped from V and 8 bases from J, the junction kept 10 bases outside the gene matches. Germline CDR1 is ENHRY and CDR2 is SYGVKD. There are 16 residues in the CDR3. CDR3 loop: CAISEPQRTGREKLFF. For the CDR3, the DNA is TGTGCCATCAGTGAGCCTCAGAGGACAGGGCGCGAAAAACTGTTTTTT.